This is a list of T cell receptor beta chains from one sample in a study of OX40 agonist ivuxolimab in advanced cancers. Clones were read by immunoSEQ multiplex PCR, and TCRdb kept only the in-frame ones, dropping some. The data show 70,000 to 100,000 clones, approximately 90% seen once. The material sequenced was CD4+ or CD8+ T cells sorted from blood, taken in a trial of the OX40 agonist ivuxolimab. All receptors derive from an adult with an advanced solid tumor such as melanoma, head and neck, liver or kidney cancer. The CDR3 runs from the conserved cysteine through the conserved F or W. D genes are given only for firm matches. A row's size may be missing; if present it is once, few, many or a size class.

CASRGTGGYEQYF	TGTGCCAGCAGGGGGACAGGGGGCTACGAGCAGTACTTC	TRBJ2-7	.	TRBD1	TRBV2	13
CASATVASPNEQFF	TGTGCCAGCGCTACGGTGGCTAGCCCGAATGAGCAGTTCTTC	TRBJ2-1	.	.	TRBV9	14
CASSHGGTSERSSYNEQFF	TGTGCCAGCAGTCATGGAGGGACTAGCGAAAGGAGCTCCTACAATGAGCAGTTCTTC	TRBJ2-1	.	TRBD2	TRBV27	19
CASRGGSPNEQFF	TGCGCCAGCCGCGGGGGTAGCCCCAATGAGCAGTTCTTC	TRBJ2-1	.	TRBD2	TRBV5-1	13
CASSEYRGNQETQYF	TGTGCCAGCAGTGAATATAGGGGGAATCAAGAGACCCAGTACTTC	TRBJ2-5	.	.	TRBV25-1	15
CASKMDRVEEQYF	TGTGCCAGCAAAATGGACAGGGTAGAAGAGCAGTACTTC	TRBJ2-7	.	TRBD1	TRBV6-1	13
CASSEAFPGQGVNIQYF	TGTGCCAGCAGTGAAGCTTTCCCGGGACAGGGAGTTAACATTCAGTACTTC	TRBJ2-4	.	TRBD1	TRBV6-1	17
CASSPRDSNYEQYF	TGCGCCAGCAGCCCCCGGGACAGTAACTACGAGCAGTACTTC	TRBJ2-7	.	TRBD1	TRBV4-1	14
CASSYSGTSTGEYF	TGTGCCAGCAGTTACTCTGGGACTTCGACCGGGGAGTATTTT	TRBJ2-3	.	.	TRBV6-6	14
CASSFLPGAYNEQFF	TGTGCCAGCAGCTTCTTACCAGGGGCCTACAATGAGCAGTTCTTC	TRBJ2-1	.	.	TRBV7-9	15
CASSGGMNEKLFF	TGTGCCAGCAGCGGGGGGATGAATGAAAAACTGTTTTTT	TRBJ1-4	.	.	TRBV5-4	13
CASSGRPSPEAFF	TGTGCCAGCAGCGGGAGACCTTCGCCCGAAGCTTTCTTT	TRBJ1-1	.	.	TRBV5-4	13
CAWSAGIQPSTDTQYF	TGTGCCTGGAGTGCTGGGATACAGCCAAGCACAGATACGCAGTATTTT	TRBJ2-3	.	.	TRBV30	16
CASSPPGLDHENEQFF	TGTGCCAGCAGTCCCCCGGGACTAGATCATGAAAATGAGCAGTTCTTC	TRBJ2-1	.	TRBD2	TRBV28	16
CASSYDTGMNTEAFF	TGTGCCAGCAGTTATGATACAGGGATGAACACTGAAGCTTTCTTT	TRBJ1-1	.	.	TRBV6-5	15
CASSAGTGEAFF	TGTGCCAGTAGCGCCGGGACAGGCGAAGCTTTCTTT	TRBJ1-1	medium-sized	TRBD1	TRBV19	12
CASSRSLAGAPGYTF	TGTGCCAGCAGCAGATCCCTAGCGGGGGCGCCTGGCTACACCTTC	TRBJ1-2	.	.	TRBV28	15
CSQRGARTDTQYF	TGCAGCCAGAGGGGGGCTCGCACAGATACGCAGTATTTT	TRBJ2-3	.	.	TRBV29-1	13
CASSIDAWQGGNYGYTF	TGTGCCAGTAGTATAGATGCTTGGCAGGGAGGCAACTATGGCTACACCTTC	TRBJ1-2	.	.	TRBV19	17
CAWSVQGGETQYF	TGTGCCTGGAGTGTACAAGGGGGAGAGACCCAGTACTTC	TRBJ2-5	.	.	TRBV30	13
CASSVLSGTGDGYTF	TGTGCCAGCAGCGTATTGAGCGGGACAGGAGACGGCTACACCTTC	TRBJ1-2	once	TRBD1	TRBV9	15
CAISEAENSYEQYF	TGTGCCATCAGTGAAGCAGAAAACTCCTACGAGCAGTACTTC	TRBJ2-7	.	.	TRBV10-3	14
CASSMGSYEQYF	TGTGCCAGCAGCATGGGGTCCTACGAGCAGTACTTC	TRBJ2-7	.	.	TRBV27	12
CASSQAEVGGYEQYF	TGCGCCAGCAGCCAAGCCGAGGTAGGGGGCTACGAGCAGTACTTC	TRBJ2-7	.	.	TRBV4-1	15
CASSFPDREFDEQFF	TGTGCCAGCAGCTTCCCGGATCGGGAGTTCGATGAGCAGTTCTTC	TRBJ2-1	once	.	TRBV11-3	15
CASSNDRNTEAFF	TGTGCCAGTAGTAACGATCGGAACACTGAAGCTTTCTTT	TRBJ1-1	.	.	TRBV19	13
CSVSEDYYGYTF	TGCAGCGTGAGTGAGGACTACTATGGCTACACCTTC	TRBJ1-2	.	.	TRBV29-1	12
CASRRTGNQETQYF	TGTGCCAGTAGACGGACAGGAAACCAAGAGACCCAGTACTTC	TRBJ2-5	.	TRBD1	TRBV19	14
CASSLSAGEFSEQYF	TGTGCCAGCAGCTTATCGGCGGGAGAGTTCTCCGAGCAGTACTTC	TRBJ2-7	once	TRBD2	TRBV11-3	15
CASRQTVGGTSYEQYF	TGTGCCAGCAGACAAACTGTGGGCGGGACATCCTACGAGCAGTACTTC	TRBJ2-7	once	.	TRBV27	16
CASSLAIGRHTQYF	TGCGCCAGCAGCTTGGCCATCGGTCGACATACGCAGTATTTT	TRBJ2-3	.	.	TRBV5-1	14
CASSRDRGGQPQHF	TGTGCCAGCAGTCGGGACAGGGGCGGGCAGCCCCAGCATTTT	TRBJ1-5	.	TRBD1	TRBV6-5	14